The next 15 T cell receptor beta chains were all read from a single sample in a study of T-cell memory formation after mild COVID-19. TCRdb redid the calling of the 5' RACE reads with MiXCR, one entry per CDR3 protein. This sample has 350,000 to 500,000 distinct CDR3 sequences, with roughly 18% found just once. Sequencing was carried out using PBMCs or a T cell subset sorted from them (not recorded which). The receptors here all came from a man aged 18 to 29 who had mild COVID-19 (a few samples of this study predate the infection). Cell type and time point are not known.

Here the CDR3 DNA reads TGCATCGCGGTCACCCCAGGGACCGGGGAGCTGTTTTTT. It encodes CIAVTPGTGELFF. V usage is TRBV29-1 and J usage is TRBJ2-2; TRBD1 is a possible D gene (5 bases). From germline, CDR1 is SQVTM and CDR2 ANQGSEA. CDR3 size: 13 residues.

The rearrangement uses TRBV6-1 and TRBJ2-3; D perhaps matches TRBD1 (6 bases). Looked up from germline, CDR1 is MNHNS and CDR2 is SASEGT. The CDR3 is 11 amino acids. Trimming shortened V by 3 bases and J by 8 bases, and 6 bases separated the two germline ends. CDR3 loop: CASSEGATQYF. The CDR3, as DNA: TGTGCCAGCAGTGAGGGGGCTACGCAGTATTTT.

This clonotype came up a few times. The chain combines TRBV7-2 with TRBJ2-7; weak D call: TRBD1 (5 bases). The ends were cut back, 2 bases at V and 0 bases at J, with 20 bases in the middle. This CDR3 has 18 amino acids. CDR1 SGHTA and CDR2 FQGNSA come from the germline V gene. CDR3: CASSLLLRNRNFSYEQYF. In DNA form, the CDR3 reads TGTGCCAGCAGCTTATTGTTAAGGAACAGGAACTTCTCCTACGAGCAGTACTTC.

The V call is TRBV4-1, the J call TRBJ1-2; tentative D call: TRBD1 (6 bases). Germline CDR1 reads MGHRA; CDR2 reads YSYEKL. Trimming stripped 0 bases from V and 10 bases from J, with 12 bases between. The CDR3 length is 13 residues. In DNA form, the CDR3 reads TGCGCCAGCAGCCAAGATCTGGGGGGGGCCTACACCTTC. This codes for CASSQDLGGAYTF.

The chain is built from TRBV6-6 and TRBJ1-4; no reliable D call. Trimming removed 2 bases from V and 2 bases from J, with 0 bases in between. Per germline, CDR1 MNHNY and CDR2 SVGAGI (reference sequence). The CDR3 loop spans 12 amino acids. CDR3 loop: CASSYTNEKLFF. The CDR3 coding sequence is TGTGCCAGCAGTTACACTAATGAAAAACTGTTTTTT.

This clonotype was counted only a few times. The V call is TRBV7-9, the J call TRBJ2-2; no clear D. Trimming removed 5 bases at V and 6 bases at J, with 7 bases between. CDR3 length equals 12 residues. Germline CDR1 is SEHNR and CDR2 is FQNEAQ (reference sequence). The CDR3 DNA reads TGTGCCAGCAGCGTTACACCCGGGGAGCTGTTTTTT. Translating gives CASSVTPGELFF.

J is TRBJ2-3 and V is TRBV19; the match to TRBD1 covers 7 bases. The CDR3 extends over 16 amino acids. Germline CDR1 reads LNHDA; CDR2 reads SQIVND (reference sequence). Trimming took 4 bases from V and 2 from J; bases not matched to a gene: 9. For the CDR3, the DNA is TGTGCCAGTAGTAAAGCCGGGACAGACCTCACAGATACGCAGTATTTT. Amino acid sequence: CASSKAGTDLTDTQYF.

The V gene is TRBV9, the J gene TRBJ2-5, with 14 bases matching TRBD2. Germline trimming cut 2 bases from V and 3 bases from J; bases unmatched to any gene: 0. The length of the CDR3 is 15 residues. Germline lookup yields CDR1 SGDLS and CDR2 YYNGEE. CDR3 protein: CASSVGLAGEETQYF. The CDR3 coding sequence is TGTGCCAGCAGCGTGGGACTAGCGGGGGAAGAGACCCAGTACTTC.

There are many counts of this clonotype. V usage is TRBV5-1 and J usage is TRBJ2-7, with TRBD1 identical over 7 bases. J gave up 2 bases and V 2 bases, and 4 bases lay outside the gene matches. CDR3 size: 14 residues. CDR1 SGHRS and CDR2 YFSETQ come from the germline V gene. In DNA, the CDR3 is TGCGCCAGCAGCTTAACAGGGGATCCCTACGAGCAGTACTTC. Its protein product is CASSLTGDPYEQYF.

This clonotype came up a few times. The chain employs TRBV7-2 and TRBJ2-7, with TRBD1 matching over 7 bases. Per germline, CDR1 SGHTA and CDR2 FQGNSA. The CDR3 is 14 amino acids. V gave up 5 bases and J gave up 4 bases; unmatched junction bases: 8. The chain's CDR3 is CASSTGDPRYEQYV. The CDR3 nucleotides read TGTGCCAGCAGCACAGGGGACCCCAGGTACGAGCAGTACGTC.

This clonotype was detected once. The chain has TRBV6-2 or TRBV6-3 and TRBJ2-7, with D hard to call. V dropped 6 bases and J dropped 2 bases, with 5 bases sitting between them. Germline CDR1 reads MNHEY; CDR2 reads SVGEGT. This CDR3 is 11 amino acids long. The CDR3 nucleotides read TGTGCCAGCAGGGGAACCTACGAGCAGTACGTC. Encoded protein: CASRGTYEQYV.

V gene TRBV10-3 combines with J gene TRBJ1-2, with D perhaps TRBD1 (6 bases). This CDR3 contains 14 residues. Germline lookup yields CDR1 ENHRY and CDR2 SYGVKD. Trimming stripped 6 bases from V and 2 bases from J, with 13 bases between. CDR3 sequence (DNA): TGTGCCATCAGGGAGGACAGATCAAACTATGGCTACACCTTC. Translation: CAIREDRSNYGYTF.

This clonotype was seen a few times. The CDR3 DNA reads as TGTGCCAGCAGCCTACGGCAGGGGGGCTCCTACAATGAGCAGTTCTTC. This gives the protein CASSLRQGGSYNEQFF. V and J are TRBV5-4 and TRBJ2-1; possibly TRBD1 for D (7 bases). Trimming removed 4 bases at V and 0 bases at J, with 14 bases between. Germline loops: CDR1 SGHNT, CDR2 YYREEE (reference sequence). The length of the CDR3 is 16 residues.

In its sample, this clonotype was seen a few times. In DNA, the CDR3 is TGCGCCAGCAGCTTGGGACAGGGGTCCCCCTCCTACGAGCAGTACGTC. Translated: CASSLGQGSPSYEQYV. The genes are TRBV5-1 and TRBJ2-7; 8 positions match TRBD1. V lost 0 bases, J lost 0 bases, and 5 bases stayed unmatched. The length of the CDR3 is 16 residues. The germline V gene encodes CDR1 SGHRS and CDR2 YFSETQ.

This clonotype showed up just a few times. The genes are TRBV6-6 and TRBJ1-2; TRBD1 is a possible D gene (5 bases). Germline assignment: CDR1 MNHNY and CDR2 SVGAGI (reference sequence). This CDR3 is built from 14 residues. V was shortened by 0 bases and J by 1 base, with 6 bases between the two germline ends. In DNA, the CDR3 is TGTGCCAGCAGTTACTCGGGGGATAACTATGGCTACACCTTC. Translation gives CASSYSGDNYGYTF.